One T cell receptor (beta chain) is described in this entry. Its antigen is not known. The source of the sample is a study of shared clonotypes between healthy human individuals. The study, taken as a whole, reports: How much donors shared clonotypes was expected to be affected by sequencing depth. Only blood samples were collected, and tissue repertoires likely differ.

Per germline, CDR1 SGHAT and CDR2 FQDESV (reference sequence). With 5 bases removed from V and 9 bases from J, the gap between germline ends came to 26 bases. The CDR3 has 17 residues. Method: immunoSEQ multiplex PCR; TCRdb's copy keeps in-frame clones and lacks some. The table shows more than 2 million clones, with 93% occurring only once. Positive CCR7 selection of CD45RO-negative cells yielded the naive CD8 cells, and terminally differentiated effector memory CD45RA+ cells were excluded. The receptor was isolated from a man aged 18 to 30 in good health. Some clones in this sample may be carry-over from other donors' samples. The sample consisted of naive CD8+ T cells from PBMCs. This chain joins TRBV11-1 and TRBJ2-1; TRBD2 might be the D (6 bases). CDR3 amino acids: CASSPRTIPGPGGEQFF. The DNA of the CDR3 is TGTGCCAGCAGCCCGAGAACCATTCCGGGCCCCGGGGGTGAGCAGTTCTTC.